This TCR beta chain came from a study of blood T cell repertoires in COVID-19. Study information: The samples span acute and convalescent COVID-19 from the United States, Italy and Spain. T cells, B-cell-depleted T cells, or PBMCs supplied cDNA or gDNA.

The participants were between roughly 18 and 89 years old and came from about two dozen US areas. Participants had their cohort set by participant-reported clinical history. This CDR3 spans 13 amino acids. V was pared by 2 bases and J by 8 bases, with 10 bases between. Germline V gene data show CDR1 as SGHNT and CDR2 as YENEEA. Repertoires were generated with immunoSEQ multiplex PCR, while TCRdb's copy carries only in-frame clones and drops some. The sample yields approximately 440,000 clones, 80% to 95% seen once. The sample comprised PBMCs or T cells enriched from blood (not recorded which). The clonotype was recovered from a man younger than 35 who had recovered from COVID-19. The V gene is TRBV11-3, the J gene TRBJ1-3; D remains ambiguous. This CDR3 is CASSLNPGDTIYF. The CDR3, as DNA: TGTGCCAGCAGCTTAAATCCGGGAGACACCATATATTTT.